The clone carrying this TCR beta chain came up a few times. This entry comes from a study of identical twins. TCRdb independently ran MiXCR on the 5' RACE reads; one entry per CDR3 protein. The profile shows nearly 900,000 distinct CDR3 sequences, around 12% of them singletons. Germline V gives CDR1 SGHKS, CDR2 YYEKEE (reference sequence). V was clipped by 0 bases and J by 0 bases, with 10 bases between them. This CDR3 is 16 amino acids long. Separately, the same data were catalogued under a study of yellow fever vaccine responses in identical twins.

V usage is TRBV5-5 and J usage is TRBJ1-3; D remains unclear. The sequencing sample was made of PBMCs. This receptor was taken from a woman younger than 30 in good health. As DNA, the CDR3 is TGTGCCAGCAGCTTGGATCAGGTCCTCTCTGGAAACACCATATATTTT. It yields the protein CASSLDQVLSGNTIYF.